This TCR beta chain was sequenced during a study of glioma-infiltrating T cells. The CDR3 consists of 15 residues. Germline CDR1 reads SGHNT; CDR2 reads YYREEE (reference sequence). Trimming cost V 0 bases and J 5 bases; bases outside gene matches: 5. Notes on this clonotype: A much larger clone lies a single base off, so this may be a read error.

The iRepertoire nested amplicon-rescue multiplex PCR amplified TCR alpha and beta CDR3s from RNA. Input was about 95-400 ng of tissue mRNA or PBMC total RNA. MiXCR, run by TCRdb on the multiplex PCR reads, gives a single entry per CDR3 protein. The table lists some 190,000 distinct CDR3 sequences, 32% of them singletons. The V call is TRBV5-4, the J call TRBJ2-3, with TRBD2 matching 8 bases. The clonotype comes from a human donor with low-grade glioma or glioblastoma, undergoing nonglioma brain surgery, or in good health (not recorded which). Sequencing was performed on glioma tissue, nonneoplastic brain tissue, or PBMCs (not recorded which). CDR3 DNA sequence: TGTGCCAGCAGCTTGGACGGGAGGGACAAAGATACGCAGTATTTT. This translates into CASSLDGRDKDTQYF.